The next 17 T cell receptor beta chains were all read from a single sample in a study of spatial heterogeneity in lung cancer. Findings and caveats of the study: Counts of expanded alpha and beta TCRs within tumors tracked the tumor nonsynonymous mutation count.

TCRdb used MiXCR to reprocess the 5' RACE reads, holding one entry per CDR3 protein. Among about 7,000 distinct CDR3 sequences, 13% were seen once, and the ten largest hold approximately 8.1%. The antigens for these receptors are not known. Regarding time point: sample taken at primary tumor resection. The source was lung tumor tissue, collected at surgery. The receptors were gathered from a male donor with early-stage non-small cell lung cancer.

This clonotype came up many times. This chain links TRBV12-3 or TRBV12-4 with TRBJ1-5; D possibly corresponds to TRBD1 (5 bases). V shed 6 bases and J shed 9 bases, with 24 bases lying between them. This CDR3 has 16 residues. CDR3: CASSLSGPGMSTPQHF. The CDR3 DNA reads TGTGCCAGCAGCCTTTCAGGGCCCGGAATGAGTACGCCCCAGCATTTT.

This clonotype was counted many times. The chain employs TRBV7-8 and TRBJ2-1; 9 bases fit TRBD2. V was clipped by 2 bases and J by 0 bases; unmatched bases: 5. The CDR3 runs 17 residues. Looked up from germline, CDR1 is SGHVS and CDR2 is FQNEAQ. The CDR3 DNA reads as TGTGCCAGCAGCTTACGCCTTAGCGGGAGCTCCTACAATGAGCAGTTCTTC. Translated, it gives CASSLRLSGSSYNEQFF. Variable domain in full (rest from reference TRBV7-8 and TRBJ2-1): GAGVSQSPRYKVAKRGQDVALRCDPISGHVSLFWYQQALGQGPEFLTYFQNEAQLDKSGLPSDRFFAERPEGSVSTLKIQRTQQEDSAVYLCASSLRLSGSSYNEQFFGPGTRLTVL.

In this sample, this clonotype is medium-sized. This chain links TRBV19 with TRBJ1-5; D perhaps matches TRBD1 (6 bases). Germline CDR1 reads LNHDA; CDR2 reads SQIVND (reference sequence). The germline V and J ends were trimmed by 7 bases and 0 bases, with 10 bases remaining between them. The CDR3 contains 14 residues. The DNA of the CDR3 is TGTGCCAGTATACGGACAGCTAGCAATCAGCCCCAGCATTTT. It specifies CASIRTASNQPQHF.

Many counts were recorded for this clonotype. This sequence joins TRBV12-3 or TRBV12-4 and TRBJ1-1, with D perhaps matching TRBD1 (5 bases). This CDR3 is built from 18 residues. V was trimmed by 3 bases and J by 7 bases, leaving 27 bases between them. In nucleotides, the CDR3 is TGTGCCAGCAGTTTCGTCCCGAGAGGGTTCCGGGGCCAGCTTGAAGCTTTCTTT. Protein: CASSFVPRGFRGQLEAFF.

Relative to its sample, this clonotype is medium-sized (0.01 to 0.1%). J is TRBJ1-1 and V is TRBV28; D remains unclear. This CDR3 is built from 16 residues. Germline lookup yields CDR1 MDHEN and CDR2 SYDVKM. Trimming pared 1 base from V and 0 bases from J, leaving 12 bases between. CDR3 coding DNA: TGTGCCAGCAGTTTATCAGGAGGTATCATGAACACTGAAGCTTTCTTT. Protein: CASSLSGGIMNTEAFF.

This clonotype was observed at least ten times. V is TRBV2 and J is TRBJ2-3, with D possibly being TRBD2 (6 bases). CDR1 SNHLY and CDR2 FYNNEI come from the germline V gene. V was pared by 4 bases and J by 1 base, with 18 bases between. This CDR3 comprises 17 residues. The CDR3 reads CASSGSGTRVGTDTQYF. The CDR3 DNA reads TGTGCCAGCAGTGGATCCGGGACTCGGGTTGGCACAGATACGCAGTATTTT.

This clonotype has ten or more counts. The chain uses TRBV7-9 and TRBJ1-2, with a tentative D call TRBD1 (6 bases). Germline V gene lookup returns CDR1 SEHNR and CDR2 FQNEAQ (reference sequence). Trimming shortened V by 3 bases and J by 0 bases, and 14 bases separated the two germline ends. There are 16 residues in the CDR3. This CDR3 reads CASSFAGDTANYGYTF. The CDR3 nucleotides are TGTGCCAGCAGCTTTGCTGGGGACACAGCTAACTATGGCTACACCTTC.

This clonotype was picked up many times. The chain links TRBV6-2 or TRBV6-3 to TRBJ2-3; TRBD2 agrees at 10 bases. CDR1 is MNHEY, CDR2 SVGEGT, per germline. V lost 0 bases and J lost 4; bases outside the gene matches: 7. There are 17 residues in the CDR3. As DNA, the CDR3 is TGTGCCAGCAGTTACTCCCCTAGCGGGAGCAAACCAGATACGCAGTATTTT. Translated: CASSYSPSGSKPDTQYF.

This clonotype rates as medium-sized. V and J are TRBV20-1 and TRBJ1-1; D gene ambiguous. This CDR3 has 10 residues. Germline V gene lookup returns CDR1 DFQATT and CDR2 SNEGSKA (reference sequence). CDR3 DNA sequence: TGCAGGGGAGAGGGCCATCGGGCTTTCTTT. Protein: CRGEGHRAFF.

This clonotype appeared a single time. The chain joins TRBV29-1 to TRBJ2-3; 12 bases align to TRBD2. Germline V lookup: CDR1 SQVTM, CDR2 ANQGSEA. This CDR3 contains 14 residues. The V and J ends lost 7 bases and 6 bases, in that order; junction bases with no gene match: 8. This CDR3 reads CSAPTSGGRDTQYF. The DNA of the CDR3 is TGCAGCGCTCCGACTAGCGGGGGCCGGGATACGCAGTATTTT.

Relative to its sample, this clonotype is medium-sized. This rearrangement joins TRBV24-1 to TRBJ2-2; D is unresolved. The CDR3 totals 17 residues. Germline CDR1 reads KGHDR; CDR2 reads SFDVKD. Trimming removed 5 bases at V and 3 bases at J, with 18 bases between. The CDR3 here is CATSVFKGGVHTGELFF. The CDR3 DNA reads TGTGCCACCAGTGTTTTCAAGGGTGGGGTTCACACCGGGGAGCTGTTTTTT.

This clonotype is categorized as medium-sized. Here the CDR3 DNA reads TGTGCCAGCAGCTCCGGGACAGGGGCCGATACGCAGTATTTT. Translated, it gives CASSSGTGADTQYF. This rearrangement joins TRBV7-6 to TRBJ2-3, with 10 bases lining up with TRBD1. CDR1 and CDR2 from the germline V gene are SGHVS and FNYEAQ. The CDR3 has 14 amino acids. The ends lost 4 bases at V and 6 bases at J; junction bases unmatched: 4.

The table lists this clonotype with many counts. CDR3 residues: CASSLARGGFAEAFF. The CDR3 DNA is TGTGCCAGCAGCTTAGCCAGGGGGGGATTCGCTGAAGCTTTCTTT. The chain uses TRBV7-2 and TRBJ1-1, with 7 bases lining up with TRBD1. CDR1 is SGHTA, CDR2 FQGNSA, per germline. Trimming cost V 0 bases and J 6 bases; bases outside gene matches: 7. The CDR3 sequence is 15 residues long.

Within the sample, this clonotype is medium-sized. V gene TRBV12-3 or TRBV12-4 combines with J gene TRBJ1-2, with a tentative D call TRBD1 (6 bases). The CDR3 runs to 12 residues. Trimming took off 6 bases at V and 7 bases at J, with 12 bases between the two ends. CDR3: CASSGGTAGYTF. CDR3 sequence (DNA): TGTGCCAGCAGCGGGGGCACGGCTGGCTACACCTTC.

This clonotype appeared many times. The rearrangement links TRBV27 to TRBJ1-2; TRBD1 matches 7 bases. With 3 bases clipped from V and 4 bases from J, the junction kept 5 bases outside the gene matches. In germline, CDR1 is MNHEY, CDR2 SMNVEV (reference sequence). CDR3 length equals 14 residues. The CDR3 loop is CASSFRQGTYGYTF. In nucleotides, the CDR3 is TGTGCCAGCAGTTTCCGACAGGGAACCTATGGCTACACCTTC.

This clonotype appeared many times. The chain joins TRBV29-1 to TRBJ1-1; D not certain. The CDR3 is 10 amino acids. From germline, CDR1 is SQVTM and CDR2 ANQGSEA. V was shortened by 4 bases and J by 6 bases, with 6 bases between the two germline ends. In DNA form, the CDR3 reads TGCAGCGTTGTTACTCCTGAAGCTTTCTTT. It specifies CSVVTPEAFF.

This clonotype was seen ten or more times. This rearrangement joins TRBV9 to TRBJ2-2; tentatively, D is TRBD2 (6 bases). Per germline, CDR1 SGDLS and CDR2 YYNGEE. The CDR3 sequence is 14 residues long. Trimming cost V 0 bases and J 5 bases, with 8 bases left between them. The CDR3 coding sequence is TGTGCCAGCAGCGTAGACGGAGGGACCGGGGAGCTGTTTTTT. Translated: CASSVDGGTGELFF. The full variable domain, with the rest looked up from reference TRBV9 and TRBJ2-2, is DSGVTQTPKHLITATGQRVTLRCSPRSGDLSVYWYQQSLDQGLQFLIQYYNGEERAKGNILERFSAQQFPDLHSELNLSSLELGDSALYFCASSVDGGTGELFFGEGSRLTVL.